One TCR beta chain is described in this entry. Trimming left V 6 bases short and J 5 bases short, with 14 bases between. CDR1 MGHDK and CDR2 SYGVNS come from the germline V gene. The CDR3 consists of 13 residues. These data originate in a study of CD8+ T cells in alopecia areata. Study-wide background: Tofacitinib administration to treated patients was oral, at 5 to 10 mg twice daily.

Extraction of RNA preceded its reverse transcription into cDNA, which served as the sequencing template. Generated by immunoSEQ multiplex PCR, the TCRdb table keeps only in-frame clones and is missing some. The sample includes over 15,000 clones, 60% to 80% of them seen just once. Collection of lesional scalp punch biopsies and peripheral blood was performed in alopecia areata patients. The J gene is TRBJ2-7, the V gene TRBV25-1; weak D call: TRBD1 (7 bases). The sequence was collected from a human donor with alopecia areata. The material sequenced was skin, taken at week 0. CDR3 sequence (DNA): TGTGCCAGCAGCCGCAGGGGGAGGAACGAGCAGTACTTC. Translated: CASSRRGRNEQYF.